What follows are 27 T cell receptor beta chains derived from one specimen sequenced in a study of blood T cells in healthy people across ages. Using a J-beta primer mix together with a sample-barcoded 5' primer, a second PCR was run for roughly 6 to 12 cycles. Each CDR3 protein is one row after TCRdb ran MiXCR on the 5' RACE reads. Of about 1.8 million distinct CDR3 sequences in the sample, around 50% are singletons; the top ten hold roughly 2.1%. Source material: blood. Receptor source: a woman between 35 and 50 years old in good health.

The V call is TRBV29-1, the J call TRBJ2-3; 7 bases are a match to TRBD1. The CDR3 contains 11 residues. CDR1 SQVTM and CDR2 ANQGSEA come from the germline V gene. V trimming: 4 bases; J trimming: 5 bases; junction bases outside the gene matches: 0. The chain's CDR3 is CSVGTGDTQYF. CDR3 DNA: TGCAGCGTTGGGACAGGAGATACGCAGTATTTT.

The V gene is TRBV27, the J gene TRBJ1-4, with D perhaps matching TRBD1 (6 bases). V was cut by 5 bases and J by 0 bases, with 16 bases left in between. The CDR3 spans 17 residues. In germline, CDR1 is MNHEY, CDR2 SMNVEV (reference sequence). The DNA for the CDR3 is TGTGCCAGCAGTCCTCAAGGACAGAGCGCAACTAATGAAAAACTGTTTTTT. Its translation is CASSPQGQSATNEKLFF.

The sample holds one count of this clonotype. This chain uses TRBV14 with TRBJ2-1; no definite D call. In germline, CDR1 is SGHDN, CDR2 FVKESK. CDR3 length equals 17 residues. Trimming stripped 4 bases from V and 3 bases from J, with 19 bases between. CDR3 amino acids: CASSRPWTEDIYNEQFF. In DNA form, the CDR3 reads TGTGCCAGCAGCCGCCCCTGGACGGAAGATATCTACAATGAGCAGTTCTTC.

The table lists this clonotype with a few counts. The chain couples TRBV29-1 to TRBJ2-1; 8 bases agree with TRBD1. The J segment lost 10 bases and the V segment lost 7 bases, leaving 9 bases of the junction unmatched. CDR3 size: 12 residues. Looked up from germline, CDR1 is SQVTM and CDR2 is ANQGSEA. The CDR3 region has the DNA TGCAGCGCTGACAGGGGAATGCGGGAGCAGTTCTTC. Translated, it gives CSADRGMREQFF.

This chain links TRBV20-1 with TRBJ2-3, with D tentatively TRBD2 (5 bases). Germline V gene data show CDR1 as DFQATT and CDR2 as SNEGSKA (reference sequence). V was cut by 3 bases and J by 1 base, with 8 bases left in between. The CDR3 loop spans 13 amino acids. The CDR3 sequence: CSASGVRTDTQYF. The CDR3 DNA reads TGCAGTGCTAGCGGGGTACGCACAGATACGCAGTATTTT.

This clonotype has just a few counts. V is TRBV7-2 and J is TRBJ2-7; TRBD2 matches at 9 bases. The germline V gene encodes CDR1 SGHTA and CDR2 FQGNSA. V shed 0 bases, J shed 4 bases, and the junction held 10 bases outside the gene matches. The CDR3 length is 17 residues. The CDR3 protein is CASSLAPSGAGGYEQYF. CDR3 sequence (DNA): TGTGCCAGCAGCTTAGCCCCTAGCGGGGCAGGCGGATACGAGCAGTACTTC.

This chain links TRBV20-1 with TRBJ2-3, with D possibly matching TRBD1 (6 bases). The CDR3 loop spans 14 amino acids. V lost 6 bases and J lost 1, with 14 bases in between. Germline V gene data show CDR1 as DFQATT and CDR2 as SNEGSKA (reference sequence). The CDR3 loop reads CSAATGIRTDTQYF. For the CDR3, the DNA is TGCAGTGCCGCGACAGGAATTCGCACAGATACGCAGTATTTT.

This chain's CDR3 is CSARELAETQYF. DNA of the CDR3: TGCAGTGCTAGAGAACTAGCAGAGACCCAGTACTTC. The chain combines TRBV20-1 with TRBJ2-5; D is perhaps TRBD2 (6 bases). Germline loops: CDR1 DFQATT, CDR2 SNEGSKA (reference sequence). The length of the CDR3 is 12 residues. V shed 0 bases and J shed 4 bases, with 6 bases lying between them.

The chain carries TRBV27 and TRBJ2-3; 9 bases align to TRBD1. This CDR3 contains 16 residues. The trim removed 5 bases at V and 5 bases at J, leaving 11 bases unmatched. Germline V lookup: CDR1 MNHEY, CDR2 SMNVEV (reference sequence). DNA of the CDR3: TGTGCCAGCAGTGTCCCGGGACAGGGATTAATAGATACGCAGTATTTT. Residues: CASSVPGQGLIDTQYF.

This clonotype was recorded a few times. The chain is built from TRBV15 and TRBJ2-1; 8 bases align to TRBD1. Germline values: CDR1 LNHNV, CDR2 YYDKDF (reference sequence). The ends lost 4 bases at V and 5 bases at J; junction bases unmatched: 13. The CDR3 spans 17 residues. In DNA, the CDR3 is TGTGCCACCAGCACCTACGAACAGGGGGAGTTTAACAATGAGCAGTTCTTC. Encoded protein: CATSTYEQGEFNNEQFF.

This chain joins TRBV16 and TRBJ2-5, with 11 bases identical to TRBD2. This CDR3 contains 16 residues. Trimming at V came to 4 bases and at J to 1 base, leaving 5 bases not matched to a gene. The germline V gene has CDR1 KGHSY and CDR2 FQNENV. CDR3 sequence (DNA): TGTGCCAGCAGCCCATCTAGCGGGGGGACCCAAGAGACCCAGTACTTC. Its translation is CASSPSSGGTQETQYF.

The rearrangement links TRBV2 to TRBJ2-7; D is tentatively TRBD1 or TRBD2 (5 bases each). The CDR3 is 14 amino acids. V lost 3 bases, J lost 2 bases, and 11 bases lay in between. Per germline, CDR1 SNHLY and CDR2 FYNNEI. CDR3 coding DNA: TGTGCCAGCAGTGACACAGGACTTCCCTACGAGCAGTACTTC. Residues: CASSDTGLPYEQYF.

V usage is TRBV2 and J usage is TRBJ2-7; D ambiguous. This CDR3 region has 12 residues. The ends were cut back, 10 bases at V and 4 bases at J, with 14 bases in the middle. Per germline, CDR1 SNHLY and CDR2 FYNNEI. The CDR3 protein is CATQNVVYEQYF. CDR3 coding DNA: TGTGCCACCCAGAATGTGGTATACGAGCAGTACTTC.

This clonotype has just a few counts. The CDR3 DNA reads as TGCAGTGCCCTGGGCAGGGCCTCCTACGAGCAGTACTTC. Protein sequence: CSALGRASYEQYF. The V gene is TRBV20-1, the J gene TRBJ2-7, with D perhaps TRBD1 (5 bases). From germline, CDR1 is DFQATT and CDR2 SNEGSKA (reference sequence). V gave up 6 bases and J gave up 0 bases, with 12 bases separating them. The CDR3 consists of 13 residues.

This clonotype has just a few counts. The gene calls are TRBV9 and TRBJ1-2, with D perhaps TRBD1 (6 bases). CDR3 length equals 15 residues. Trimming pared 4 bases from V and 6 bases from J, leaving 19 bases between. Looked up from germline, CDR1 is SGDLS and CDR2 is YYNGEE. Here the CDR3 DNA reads TGTGCCAGCAGCCCCTATAAGGGGGGCGGTGATGGCTACACCTTC. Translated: CASSPYKGGGDGYTF.

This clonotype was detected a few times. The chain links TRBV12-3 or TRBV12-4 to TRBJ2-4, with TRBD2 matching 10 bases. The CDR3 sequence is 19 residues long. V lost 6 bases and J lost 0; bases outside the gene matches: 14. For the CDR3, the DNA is TGTGCCAGCAGGATTGAGCGGGGGGGCACTACGCTAGCCAAAAACATTCAGTACTTC. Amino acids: CASRIERGGTTLAKNIQYF.

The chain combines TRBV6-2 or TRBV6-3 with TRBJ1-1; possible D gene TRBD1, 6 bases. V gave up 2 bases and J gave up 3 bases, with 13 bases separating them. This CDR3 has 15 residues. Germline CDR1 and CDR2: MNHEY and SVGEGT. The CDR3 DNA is TGTGCCAGCAGTTACGGGCAGGGGATGTACACTGAAGCTTTCTTT. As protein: CASSYGQGMYTEAFF.

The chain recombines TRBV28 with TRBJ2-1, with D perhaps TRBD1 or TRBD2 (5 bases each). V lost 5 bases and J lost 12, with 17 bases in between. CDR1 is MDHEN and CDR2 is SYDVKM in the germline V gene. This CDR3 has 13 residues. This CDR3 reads CASSVYGRDGQFF. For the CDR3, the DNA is TGTGCCAGCAGTGTATACGGACGGGACGGGCAGTTCTTC.

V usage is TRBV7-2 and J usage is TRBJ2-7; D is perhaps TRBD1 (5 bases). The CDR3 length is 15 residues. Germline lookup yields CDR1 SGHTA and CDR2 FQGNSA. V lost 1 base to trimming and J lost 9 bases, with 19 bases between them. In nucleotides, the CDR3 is TGTGCCAGCAGCTTAGATCTTAACAGGCCCTTGGGGCAGTACTTC. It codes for CASSLDLNRPLGQYF.

The CDR3 here is CASIISGGGEQYF. The CDR3 coding sequence is TGTGCCAGCATCATCAGCGGGGGAGGCGAGCAGTACTTC. The rearrangement links TRBV6-6 to TRBJ2-5, with 8 bases aligning to TRBD2. The end of the DNA is better explained by TRBJ2-7, so the J call may be wrong. From germline, CDR1 is MNHNY and CDR2 SVGAGI (reference sequence). This CDR3 comprises 13 residues.

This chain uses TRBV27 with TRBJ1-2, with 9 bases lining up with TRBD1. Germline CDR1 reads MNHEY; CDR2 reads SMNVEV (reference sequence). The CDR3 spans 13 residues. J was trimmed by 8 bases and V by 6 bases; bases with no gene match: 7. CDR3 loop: CASRIGTGMGYTF. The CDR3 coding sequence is TGTGCCAGCAGAATCGGGACAGGGATGGGCTACACCTTC.

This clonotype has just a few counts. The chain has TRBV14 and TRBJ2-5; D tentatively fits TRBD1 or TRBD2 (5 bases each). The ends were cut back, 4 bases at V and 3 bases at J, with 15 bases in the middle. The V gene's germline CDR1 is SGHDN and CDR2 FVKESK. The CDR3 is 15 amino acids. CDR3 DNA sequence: TGTGCCAGCAGCCCCAGGGCGGGCAGGGAAGAGACCCAGTACTTC. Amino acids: CASSPRAGREETQYF.

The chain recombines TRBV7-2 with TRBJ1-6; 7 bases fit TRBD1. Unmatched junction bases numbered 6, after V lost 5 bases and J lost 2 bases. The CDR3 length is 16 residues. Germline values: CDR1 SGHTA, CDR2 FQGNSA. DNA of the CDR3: TGTGCCAGCAGCCCAGGGGGGGGCCCCTATAATTCACCCCTCCACTTT. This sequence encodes CASSPGGGPYNSPLHF.

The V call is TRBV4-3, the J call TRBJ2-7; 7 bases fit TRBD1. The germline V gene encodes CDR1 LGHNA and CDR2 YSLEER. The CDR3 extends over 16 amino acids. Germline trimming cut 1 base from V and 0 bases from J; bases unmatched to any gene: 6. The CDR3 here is CASSQVGGQNSYEQYF. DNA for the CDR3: TGCGCCAGCAGCCAAGTTGGGGGACAGAACTCCTACGAGCAGTACTTC.

The CDR3 reads CASSYAPGRYTF. The DNA for the CDR3 is TGTGCCAGCAGTTACGCGCCAGGGAGGTACACCTTC. This chain joins TRBV6-5 and TRBJ1-2, with D tentatively TRBD1 (5 bases). With 2 bases removed from V and 11 bases from J, the gap between germline ends came to 12 bases. Germline V gene data show CDR1 as MNHEY and CDR2 as SVGAGI. The CDR3 consists of 12 residues.

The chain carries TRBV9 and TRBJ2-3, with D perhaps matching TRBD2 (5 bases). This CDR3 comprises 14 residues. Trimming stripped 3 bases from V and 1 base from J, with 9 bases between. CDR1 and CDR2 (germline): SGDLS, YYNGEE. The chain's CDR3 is CASSGEGGTDTQYF. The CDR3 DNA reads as TGTGCCAGCAGCGGTGAGGGCGGCACAGATACGCAGTATTTT.

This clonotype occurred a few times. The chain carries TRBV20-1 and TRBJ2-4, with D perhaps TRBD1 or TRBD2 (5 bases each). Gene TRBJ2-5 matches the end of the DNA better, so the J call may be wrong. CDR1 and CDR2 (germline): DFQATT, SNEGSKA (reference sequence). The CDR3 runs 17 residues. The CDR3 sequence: CSASLQVSGRVIETQYF. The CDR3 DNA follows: TGCAGTGCTAGTCTCCAGGTCTCAGGGCGGGTAATAGAGACCCAGTACTTC.